The rows below give T cell receptor beta chains drawn from one sample of a study of shared clonotypes between healthy human individuals. Sequencing used immunoSEQ multiplex PCR; TCRdb keeps in-frame clones, though not all of them. This table holds roughly 1,000,000 clones, more than 75% found once. The material sequenced was memory CD4+ T cells from PBMCs. The receptors were sampled from a man in his late teens or twenties in good health. Some clones in this sample may be carry-over from other donors' samples. CDR3s include the opening cysteine and the closing phenylalanine or tryptophan.

TRBJ2-7	14	TRBV25-1	CASSRYDASYEQYF
TRBJ1-4	16	TRBV4-1	CASSQERRDRVEKLFF
TRBJ2-7	14	TRBV28	CASSPQGRDYEQYF
TRBJ1-5	17	TRBV11-2	CASSTTLRDRVLSAQHF
TRBJ1-1	16	TRBV5-1	CASSGRTGGKGTEAFF
TRBJ2-5	15	TRBV5-6	CASSLFHRGQETQYF
TRBJ2-1	13	TRBV5-1	CASSLGRLDEQFF
TRBJ2-3	14	TRBV5-8	CASSLGGKADTQYF
TRBJ1-4	16	TRBV7-9	CASSLVGRVPEEKLFF
TRBJ2-7	18	TRBV5-1	CASSLALLNRDRVDEQYF
TRBJ2-1	16	TRBV19	CASSPARDLTYNEQFF
TRBJ1-4	13	TRBV9	CASSVSSREKLFF
TRBJ2-2	15	TRBV2	CASSVYGRLTGELFF
TRBJ2-7	15	TRBV5-1	CASSLQAGRSYEQYF
TRBJ2-7	15	TRBV5-1	CASSLRTGGSYEQYF
TRBJ1-1	13	TRBV5-1	CASSASTNTEAFF
TRBJ2-5	14	TRBV6-5	CASTKLAGGETQYF
TRBJ2-5	12	TRBV13	CASSLAHGVGYF
TRBJ1-5	15	TRBV30	CAWSAFGTGQRPQHF
TRBJ2-5	19	TRBV28	CASISDRGFAGGTQETQYF
TRBJ2-7	15	TRBV5-1	CASSLAPSSDYEQYF
TRBJ2-7	14	TRBV2	CASRGTGGLHEQYF
TRBJ2-7	16	TRBV10-3	CAISETGLAEGYEQYF
TRBJ2-3	17	TRBV4-1	CASSQPRLAGGTDTQYF
TRBJ2-2	13	TRBV6-1	CARGDRGYGELFF
TRBJ2-1	16	TRBV11-2	CASSSNPGTSGTEQFF
TRBJ2-1	17	TRBV2	CASRGRTTSGAYNEQFF
TRBJ1-4	15	TRBV4-2	CASSQVVGTNEKLFF
TRBJ1-1	15	TRBV25-1	CASSEYGNMGTEAFF
TRBJ2-5	13	TRBV5-1	CASSYTREETQYF
TRBJ2-7	15	TRBV7-9	CASSPKTSEGYEQYF
TRBJ2-2	20	TRBV7-8	CASSSGTSGRPPGVAGELFF
TRBJ2-3	15	TRBV2	CASTLLVGGADTQYF
TRBJ2-6	15	TRBV4-2	CASSPTGAGANVLTF
TRBJ1-5	16	TRBV27	CASSATRQYSNQPQHF
TRBJ1-2	14	TRBV28	CASSLSGSGYGYTF
TRBJ1-2	16	TRBV28	CASSSRGALPNYGYTF
TRBJ2-3	14	TRBV29-1	CSASVGTSTDTQYF
TRBJ2-5	13	TRBV5-6	CASSPSGSETQYF
TRBJ2-7	14	TRBV19	CASSIAGQGYEQYF
TRBJ2-2	16	TRBV2	CASSVGQGANTGELFF
TRBJ2-2	15	TRBV2	CASSESQGAAGELFF
TRBJ1-6	17	TRBV5-4	CASSLMPVYRGNSPLHF
TRBJ2-7	14	TRBV18	CASSPGTGTYEQYF
TRBJ1-2	15	TRBV30	CAWSVTGAGGYGYTF
TRBJ2-7	15	TRBV27	CASSPSGKARYEQYF
TRBJ2-2	16	TRBV27	CASSFRGVWNTGELFF
TRBJ1-2	13	TRBV21-1	CASSKGTSYGYTF
TRBJ2-7	15	TRBV28	CASSLGGFGIYEQYF
TRBJ2-1	16	TRBV28	CASTSPSGSTYNEQFF
TRBJ2-1	15	TRBV7-8	CASSAGGTTYNEQFF
TRBJ2-5	14	TRBV5-6	CASSLWAGRETQYF
TRBJ1-2	13	TRBV30	CAWSVNTNYGYTF
TRBJ1-5	15	TRBV7-8	CASSLGTKGYQPQHF
TRBJ1-2	12	TRBV19	CASSIRDYGYTF
TRBJ2-3	14	TRBV11-3	CASSSGRAGDTQYF
TRBJ1-4	15	TRBV6-1	CASSGYSERGEKLFF